This T cell receptor (beta chain) derives from a study of blood T cells in healthy people across ages. The overall study: Template switching picked up about one barcoded beta molecule for each two T cells.

The CDR3 loop spans 17 amino acids. With V trimmed by 6 bases and J by 5 bases, 18 bases remained unmatched. Regarding this clonotype: Antigen unknown.

With a J-beta primer mix and a sample-barcoded 5' primer, a second PCR ran about 6 to 11 cycles. Via MiXCR, TCRdb re-called the 5' RACE reads, giving one row per CDR3 protein. The sample includes about 1.6 million distinct CDR3 sequences, almost 35% of them seen just once. Regarding the study as a whole: Unsorted PBMCs ruled out conclusive naive versus antigen-experienced comparison. Diversity estimated from one million T cells was considered an underestimate.

This rearrangement joins TRBV12-3 or TRBV12-4 to TRBJ2-5; 7 bases are shared with TRBD1. The origin of this receptor is a woman aged 25 to 45 in good health. The sample taken for sequencing was blood. The CDR3 loop reads CASRGSRKGQWQETQYF. CDR3 DNA: TGTGCCAGCAGGGGATCCCGTAAGGGACAGTGGCAGGAGACCCAGTACTTC.